The 27 T cell receptor beta chains given below trace back to one sample, sequenced in a study of blood T cells in healthy people across ages (dated by TCRdb to between 2015 and 2017). The library was produced with 5' RACE. Sequencing instrument: Illumina HiSeq 2500. The second PCR ran for roughly 7 to 12 cycles and used a J-beta primer mix along with a sample-barcoded 5' primer. The public reads were quality trimmed at Q25 with fastp and then assembled into clones with MiXCR by TCRdb, keeping productive beta chains. One record per CDR3 amino acid sequence lists the most common genes and DNA. This sample is represented by approximately 730,000 distinct CDR3 sequences; roughly 43% of them were singletons. Less than 25% of the sample is taken by the ten largest. Sequenced: blood. These receptors were taken from a woman in her sixties or seventies in good health.

A few counts support this clonotype. The chain links TRBV12-5 to TRBJ1-1, with D perhaps matching TRBD1 (5 bases). Trimming left V 2 bases short and J 6 bases short, with 16 bases between. The CDR3 consists of 15 residues. The germline CDR1 and CDR2 sequences are LGHNT and FRNRAP. CDR3 sequence (DNA): TGTGCTAGTGGTTTGTCTGCTGCGGGACGCGCTGAAGCTTTCTTT. It is translated as CASGLSAAGRAEAFF. The full variable domain, in which reference TRBV12-5 and TRBJ1-1 provide the parts outside the CDR3, is DARVTQTPRHKVTEMGQEVTMRCQPILGHNTVFWYRQTMMQGLELLAYFRNRAPLDDSGMPKDRFSAEMPDATLATLKIQPSEPRDSAVYFCASGLSAAGRAEAFFGQGTRLTVV.

The chain carries TRBV20-1 and TRBJ1-1, with a tentative D call TRBD1 (5 bases). Germline loops: CDR1 DFQATT, CDR2 SNEGSKA (reference sequence). Trimming removed 2 bases at V and 2 bases at J, with 12 bases between. The CDR3 loop spans 14 amino acids. CDR3 sequence reads: CSARRGSLNTEAFF. As DNA, the CDR3 is TGCAGTGCTAGACGGGGCAGCTTAAACACTGAAGCTTTCTTT.

This clonotype was counted a few times. The genes are TRBV7-2 and TRBJ1-1; a possible D gene is TRBD1 (6 bases). The CDR3 contains 18 residues. In germline, CDR1 is SGHTA, CDR2 FQGNSA. Trimming shortened V by 1 base and J by 1 base, and 19 bases separated the two germline ends. In DNA form, the CDR3 reads TGTGCCAGCAGCTTAGAACAGGGCCTTCACCTAAGGAACACTGAAGCTTTCTTT. It yields the protein CASSLEQGLHLRNTEAFF.

With respect to this clonotype: This CDR3 fails to terminate in the conserved phenylalanine or tryptophan, so it likely reflects a read error. No DNA is shown, since the ends of the CDR3 on it are uncertain; the CDR3 is the one TCRdb lists. The chain is built from TRBV20-1 and TRBJ2-5; the table assigns TRBD2, which was not confirmed against the DNA. Germline values: CDR1 DFQATT, CDR2 SNEGSKA (reference sequence). The CDR3 comprises 12 residues, both ends counted. CDR3 amino acids: CSARESEGTFGS.

The J gene is TRBJ2-1, the V gene TRBV6-1; D is unresolved. The CDR3 is 13 residues long. Looked up from germline, CDR1 is MNHNS and CDR2 is SASEGT. V lost 8 bases, J lost 0 bases, and 8 bases lay in between. The CDR3 reads CASLRSSYNEQFF. The CDR3 DNA reads TGTGCCAGCCTCCGGAGCTCCTACAATGAGCAGTTCTTC.

The V call is TRBV20-1, the J call TRBJ2-1; D is ambiguous. Germline V gene sequence: CDR1 DFQATT, CDR2 SNEGSKA (reference sequence). Trimming cost V 3 bases and J 0 bases, with 9 bases left between them. The CDR3 consists of 14 residues. CDR3 protein: CSASGVPSYNEQFF. Written as DNA, the CDR3 is TGCAGTGCTAGCGGCGTACCCTCCTACAATGAGCAGTTCTTC.

Here the CDR3 DNA reads TGTGCCAGCAGCCAGGAACTAGCGGGGGAACGCCCAGATACGCAGTATTTT. Protein sequence: CASSQELAGERPDTQYF. The chain links TRBV4-2 to TRBJ2-3, with 11 bases identical to TRBD2. Germline lookup yields CDR1 LGHNA and CDR2 YNFKEQ. The CDR3 runs 17 residues. After removal of 3 bases from V and 4 bases from J, the junction contained 9 bases not matched to a gene.

This clonotype was seen a few times. A read error is possible here, since a much larger clone lies one base away. V is TRBV4-2 and J is TRBJ2-7, with 8 positions matching TRBD2. V shed 0 bases, J shed 10 bases, and the junction held 11 bases outside the gene matches. The CDR3 contains 15 residues. Germline loops: CDR1 LGHNA, CDR2 YNFKEQ. CDR3: CASSQDHGGASKQYF. CDR3 DNA: TGTGCCAGCAGCCAAGATCACGGGGGGGCCTCCAAACAGTACTTC.

This clonotype turned up a few times. This chain connects TRBV12-3 or TRBV12-4 to TRBJ2-2, with 7 positions matching TRBD2. V shed 2 bases, J shed 3 bases, and the junction held 3 bases outside the gene matches. There are 15 residues in the CDR3. CDR3 protein: CASSLLAEDTGELFF. The CDR3, as DNA: TGTGCCAGCAGTTTACTAGCGGAGGACACCGGGGAGCTGTTTTTT.

This sequence joins TRBV6-4 and TRBJ2-1; no firm D call. Germline V gives CDR1 MRHNA, CDR2 SNTAGT. The length of the CDR3 is 15 residues. V lost 3 bases and J 0 bases, leaving 9 bases between the germline ends. The CDR3 DNA sequence: TGTGCCAGCAGTGAGGGCTGGAACTCCTACAATGAGCAGTTCTTC. It codes for CASSEGWNSYNEQFF.

This clonotype was detected only a few times. The chain joins TRBV7-9 to TRBJ1-4; no reliable D call. Germline V gene lookup returns CDR1 SEHNR and CDR2 FQNEAQ (reference sequence). V was clipped by 0 bases and J by 11 bases, with 10 bases between them. The CDR3 has 13 residues. The CDR3, as DNA: TGTGCCAGCAGCTTAGCGGGCCCCGGTAAACTGTTTTTT. Residues: CASSLAGPGKLFF.

This clonotype has a single count. CDR3 nucleotide sequence: TGTGCCAGCAGACTAGCGGGAGACAATGAGCAGTACTTC. It codes for CASRLAGDNEQYF. This chain joins TRBV6-2 or TRBV6-3 and TRBJ2-5; 11 nucleotides match TRBD2. CDR3 length equals 13 residues. V lost 6 bases and J lost 11; bases outside the gene matches: 8. In germline, CDR1 is MNHEY, CDR2 SVGEGT.

In this sample, this clonotype turned up once. The CDR3 region has the DNA TGCAGCGTTGGGGGCCTTATAGCGGGAGGGGGAAACAATGAGCAGTTCTTC. Amino acid sequence: CSVGGLIAGGGNNEQFF. The V call is TRBV29-1, the J call TRBJ2-1; the match to TRBD2 covers 11 bases. The V and J ends lost 4 bases and 5 bases, in that order; junction bases with no gene match: 13. Germline loops: CDR1 SQVTM, CDR2 ANQGSEA. The CDR3 totals 17 residues.

The chain employs TRBV12-3 or TRBV12-4 and TRBJ2-6, with D hard to call. The CDR3 is 15 amino acids. Trimming removed 5 bases from V and 1 base from J, with 9 bases in between. The CDR3 nucleotides are TGTGCCAGCAGTCGCTGGGGTTCTGGGGCCAACGTCCTGACTTTC. Its translation is CASSRWGSGANVLTF.

CDR3 nucleotide sequence: TGTGCCAGCAGCCAAGTTTGGTATGGGCCTGGGGACGAGCAGTACTTC. Amino acid sequence: CASSQVWYGPGDEQYF. The genes are TRBV3-1 and TRBJ2-7; D is unclear. Germline CDR1 is LGHDT and CDR2 is YNNKEL (reference sequence). The germline V and J ends were trimmed by 1 base and 5 bases, with 18 bases remaining between them. The CDR3 has 16 residues.

Concerning this clonotype: Sequence at one end of the junction differs from germline and may be a read error. This rearrangement joins TRBV13 to TRBJ2-6, with a tentative D call TRBD1 (5 bases). The CDR3 totals 16 residues. Looked up from germline, CDR1 is PRHDT and CDR2 is FYEKMQ (reference sequence). The chain's CDR3 is CASSLLWQSGANVRTF. CDR3 sequence (DNA): TGTGCCAGCAGCTTATTGTGGCAGTCTGGGGCCAACGTCCGGACTTTC.

The genes are TRBV7-9 and TRBJ2-2; D remains unclear. V lost 1 base and J 6 bases, leaving 12 bases between the germline ends. CDR1 and CDR2 from the germline V gene are SEHNR and FQNEAQ (reference sequence). This CDR3 has 15 amino acids. DNA for the CDR3: TGTGCCAGCAGCTTAGGCATCACCGTTTCCGGGGAGCTGTTTTTT. Its translation: CASSLGITVSGELFF.

About this clonotype itself: A junction boundary mismatches the germline segment, possibly from a read error. J is TRBJ2-1 and V is TRBV4-2; D not certain. The CDR3 totals 16 residues. CDR1 is LGHNA and CDR2 is YNFKEQ in the germline V gene. The CDR3 here is CACSQDLPSRLNEQFF. The CDR3 DNA reads as TGTGCCTGCAGCCAAGATCTTCCCAGCCGACTTAATGAGCAGTTCTTC.

Points on this clonotype: A much larger clone is a single base away; this may be a read error. This sequence joins TRBV5-1 and TRBJ2-1; 8 nucleotides line up with TRBD2. The end of the DNA aligns better with TRBJ2-7, so the J call may be wrong. The CDR3 runs to 15 residues. The germline gives CDR1 SGHRS, CDR2 YFSETQ. CDR3 sequence reads: CASSLSGDSYNEQYF. The CDR3 coding sequence is TGCGCCAGCAGCCTTAGCGGGGACTCCTACAATGAGCAGTACTTC.

The genes are TRBV18 and TRBJ2-1; 10 positions agree with TRBD2. The V gene end was trimmed by 0 bases and the J gene end by 4 bases; junction bases not matched to a gene: 3. CDR3 length: 16 residues. Germline CDR1 is KGHSH and CDR2 is LQKENI. The CDR3 sequence is CASSPPVAGGYNEQFF. CDR3 DNA sequence: TGTGCCAGCTCACCACCGGTAGCGGGGGGATACAATGAGCAGTTCTTC.

This sequence joins TRBV9 and TRBJ2-1, with D possibly being TRBD2 (5 bases). The germline V gene encodes CDR1 SGDLS and CDR2 YYNGEE. With 3 bases removed from V and 9 bases from J, the gap between germline ends came to 16 bases. The length of the CDR3 is 14 residues. CDR3 in amino acids: CASSGSADRGEQFF. CDR3 bases: TGTGCCAGCAGCGGAAGCGCGGATCGGGGTGAGCAGTTCTTC.

There are many counts of this clonotype. The rearrangement joins TRBV12-3 or TRBV12-4 to TRBJ1-5, with no clear D. The CDR3 sequence is 13 residues long. Trimming stripped 3 bases from V and 5 bases from J, with 8 bases between. CDR3 bases: TGTGCCAGCAGTTTTGGTGGGGATCAGCCCCAGCATTTT. It specifies CASSFGGDQPQHF.

The genes are TRBV3-1 and TRBJ2-5; D gene ambiguous. The CDR3 covers 13 residues. The germline V gene encodes CDR1 LGHDT and CDR2 YNNKEL (reference sequence). V dropped 0 bases and J dropped 6 bases, with 8 bases sitting between them. Here the CDR3 DNA reads TGTGCCAGCAGCCAAGACGAACTACAGACCCAGTACTTC. This translates into CASSQDELQTQYF.

The CDR3 sequence: CASSTTKQWNYEQYF. In DNA, the CDR3 is TGTGCCAGCAGTACGACTAAGCAATGGAACTACGAGCAGTACTTC. This chain uses TRBV6-6 with TRBJ2-7, with D tentatively TRBD2 (5 bases). The V gene's germline CDR1 is MNHNY and CDR2 SVGAGI (reference sequence). V lost 5 bases to trimming and J lost 3 bases, with 17 bases between them. This CDR3 comprises 15 residues.

Of note for this clonotype: Sequence at one end of the junction differs from germline and may be a read error. The genes are TRBV7-7 and TRBJ2-3; D is tentatively TRBD1 or TRBD2 (6 bases each). CDR1 SSHAT and CDR2 FNYEAQ come from the germline V gene (reference sequence). This CDR3 region has 14 residues. CDR3 sequence (DNA): TGTGCTAGCAGCTTAGGGGGGCGAGGAGATACGCAGTATTTT. Its protein is CASSLGGRGDTQYF.

This clonotype was detected ten times or more. This rearrangement joins TRBV2 to TRBJ2-3; possible D gene TRBD2, 5 bases. The V end lost 8 bases, the J end lost 8 bases, and 8 bases lay between the germline ends. This CDR3 comprises 10 residues. Germline loops: CDR1 SNHLY, CDR2 FYNNEI. The CDR3 DNA is TGTGCCAGCCTTCGGGGTACGCAGTATTTT. It translates to CASLRGTQYF.

About this clonotype itself: It may be a read error: a sequence one base away is much more abundant. The chain recombines TRBV5-1 with TRBJ2-1, with TRBD1 as a possible D gene (6 bases). The J call may not be correct, given that the DNA end is closer to TRBJ2-7. Germline CDR1 and CDR2: SGHRS and YFSETQ. This CDR3 comprises 17 residues. DNA of the CDR3: TGCGCCAGCAGCCGAACCTTCTACAGGGCCGGATACAATGAGCAGTACTTC. Encoded protein: CASSRTFYRAGYNEQYF.